Reported below is one T cell receptor (beta chain). What it recognizes is unknown. Profiling relied on immunoSEQ multiplex PCR, and the TCRdb table lists in-frame clones only, not all of them. This sample has fewer than 45,000 clones, with around 82% found just once. These data originate in a study of OX40 agonist ivuxolimab in advanced cancers. On the study more broadly: It was ivuxolimab, an agonistic anti-OX40 (CD134) antibody, that patients were treated with. Each dose-escalation patient presented with hepatocellular carcinoma, melanoma, renal cell or head and neck cancer. Overall study findings and caveats: At 0.1 to 3.0 mg/kg, CD4+ and CD8+ blood T cells expanded clonally by week 6.

The CDR3 is 13 residues long. Germline V CDR1 and CDR2: KGHSH, LQKENI. V lost 3 bases to trimming and J lost 7 bases; unmatched junction nucleotides: 3. This receptor was identified in an adult with an advanced solid tumor such as melanoma, head and neck, liver or kidney cancer. V gene TRBV18 combines with J gene TRBJ1-2, with 9 nucleotides matching TRBD1. The sample here was CD4+ or CD8+ T cells sorted from blood, taken in a trial of the OX40 agonist ivuxolimab. The CDR3 bases are TGTGCCAGCTCACCTAAGGACAGGGGTGGCTACACCTTC. Its translation: CASSPKDRGGYTF.